This entry is about one T cell receptor beta chain. Its specificity is not known. The entry originates in a study of OX40 agonist ivuxolimab in advanced cancers. Study-wide background: Patients in dose escalation had liver, melanoma, kidney or head and neck cancers. Study results and limitations: CD4+ T cells averaged fewer expanded clones than CD8+ T cells.

Profiled with immunoSEQ multiplex PCR; TCRdb holds only in-frame clones, not every one. The table lists 50,000 or so clones, approximately 92% of them singletons. Patients were ineligible given autoimmune disease history or systemic immunosuppression. Peripheral blood came from all dose cohorts at three timepoints. CDR1 is SEHNR and CDR2 is FQNEAQ in the germline V gene (reference sequence). V lost 5 bases and J lost 3, with 14 bases in between. This CDR3 is built from 14 residues. This clonotype was sampled from an adult with an advanced solid tumor such as melanoma, head and neck, liver or kidney cancer. The sequenced sample was CD4+ or CD8+ T cells sorted from blood, obtained in a trial of the OX40 agonist ivuxolimab. The chain couples TRBV7-9 to TRBJ2-7; D is perhaps TRBD2 (6 bases). CDR3 sequence reads: CASSPAQEGYEQYF. CDR3 nucleotide sequence: TGTGCCAGCAGCCCCGCACAGGAGGGCTACGAGCAGTACTTC.